The 19 T cell receptor beta chains listed next were all sequenced from one sample in a study of blood T cell repertoires in COVID-19. Libraries were prepared by immunoSEQ multiplex PCR; TCRdb keeps only in-frame clonotypes and omits some of them. The data hold about 160,000 clones, with roughly 90% observed a single time. Source material: PBMCs or T cells enriched from blood (not recorded which). The receptors here all came from a woman between 50 and 59 years old who had recovered from COVID-19.

The DNA for the CDR3 is TGTGCCAGCAGCTTGGATGGGCGGAACAGGGGCTATTCACCCCTCCACTTT. Amino acid sequence: CASSLDGRNRGYSPLHF. V and J are TRBV7-3 and TRBJ1-6; 7 bases agree with TRBD1. Germline V gene lookup returns CDR1 SGHTA and CDR2 FQGTGA. CDR3 length: 17 residues. Trimming took 3 bases from V and 8 from J; bases not matched to a gene: 13.

The gene calls are TRBV11-3 and TRBJ1-1; TRBD1 is a possible D gene (6 bases). Trimming removed 5 bases from V and 4 bases from J, with 17 bases in between. The CDR3 is 15 residues long. Per the germline V gene, CDR1 is SGHNT and CDR2 is YENEEA. The CDR3 DNA is TGTGCCAGCAGCACCCAACAGGGAAGGGGCACTGAAGCTTTCTTT. It specifies CASSTQQGRGTEAFF. Looking up the rest from reference TRBV11-3 and TRBJ1-1 gives the full variable domain: EAGVVQSPRYKIIEKKQPVAFWCNPISGHNTLYWYLQNLGQGPELLIRYENEEAVDDSQLPKDRFSAERLKGVDSTLKIQPAELGDSAVYLCASSTQQGRGTEAFFGQGTRLTVV.

V is TRBV5-4 and J is TRBJ1-6; D uncertain. The CDR3 is 18 amino acids. V was trimmed by 4 bases and J by 0 bases, leaving 17 bases between them. The germline gives CDR1 SGHNT, CDR2 YYREEE (reference sequence). CDR3 DNA: TGTGCCAGCAGCCAATCGACAACAAAGAGCTCCTATAATTCACCCCTCCACTTT. It yields the protein CASSQSTTKSSYNSPLHF.

This chain connects TRBV4-1 to TRBJ2-2; the D is unclear. There are 14 residues in the CDR3. Trimming cost V 0 bases and J 1 base, with 3 bases left between them. CDR1 and CDR2 (germline): MGHRA, YSYEKL. The CDR3 reads CASSQEQNTGELFF. The CDR3 DNA follows: TGCGCCAGCAGCCAAGAACAGAACACCGGGGAGCTGTTTTTT.

The genes are TRBV27 and TRBJ2-3, with D tentatively TRBD2 (7 bases). Deletions cut 7 bases from V and 7 bases from J, with 21 bases between. The CDR3 runs 15 residues. CDR1 and CDR2 (germline): MNHEY, SMNVEV (reference sequence). CDR3 in DNA: TGTGCCAGCACCGAAGGGGGGGGATTGATGAATACGCAGTATTTT. Residues: CASTEGGGLMNTQYF.

The chain has TRBV7-2 and TRBJ2-2; D gene ambiguous. The CDR3 loop spans 16 amino acids. Germline V gives CDR1 SGHTA, CDR2 FQGNSA. V was cut by 1 base and J by 1 base, with 10 bases left in between. In DNA form, the CDR3 reads TGTGCCAGCAGCTTAGAACGAAGGAGGAACACCGGGGAGCTGTTTTTT. This translates into CASSLERRRNTGELFF.

This clone occurred once. The rearrangement uses TRBV27 and TRBJ2-5; 14 bases are a match to TRBD2. V gave up 5 bases and J gave up 5 bases; unmatched junction bases: 13. This CDR3 is built from 18 residues. CDR1 is MNHEY, CDR2 SMNVEV, per germline (reference sequence). The CDR3 here is CASSPQIGTSGGGETQYF. The CDR3 DNA sequence: TGTGCCAGCAGTCCACAAATCGGGACTAGCGGGGGAGGGGAGACCCAGTACTTC.

In the case of this clone: An end of the junction does not agree with germline; a read error may underlie this. This rearrangement joins TRBV5-6 to TRBJ1-3; D gene ambiguous. There are 11 residues in the CDR3. Germline loops: CDR1 SGHDT, CDR2 YYEEEE. CDR3 amino acids: CASSLVGEAVF. In DNA form, the CDR3 reads TGTGCCAGCAGCTTGGTGGGAGAGGCGGTATTT.

The chain is built from TRBV12-3 or TRBV12-4 and TRBJ2-5; maybe TRBD2 (6 bases). The CDR3 length is 12 residues. The ends were cut back, 7 bases at V and 7 bases at J, with 13 bases in the middle. The CDR3 DNA follows: TGTGCCAGCACCAGACTCGGGGGGACCCAGTACTTC. Amino acids: CASTRLGGTQYF.

This chain uses TRBV6-2 or TRBV6-3 with TRBJ2-1; 9 positions agree with TRBD2. Germline CDR1 reads MNHEY; CDR2 reads SVGEGT. The CDR3 length is 18 residues. The V and J ends lost 5 bases and 3 bases, in that order; junction bases with no gene match: 14. CDR3 DNA sequence: TGTGCCAGCAGTCGCCCAGCGGGGGGCCTGGAGTTCTACAATGAGCAGTTCTTC. This encodes CASSRPAGGLEFYNEQFF.

J is TRBJ1-2 and V is TRBV19; TRBD1 matches at 7 bases. This CDR3 comprises 12 residues. Germline V gene sequence: CDR1 LNHDA, CDR2 SQIVND (reference sequence). The junction had 2 bases not matched to a gene; V was cut back by 3 bases and J by 7 bases. The CDR3 region is CASSMQGGGYTF. The CDR3 DNA reads TGTGCCAGTAGTATGCAGGGGGGTGGCTACACCTTC.

The count of this clone is one. The rearrangement uses TRBV6-4 and TRBJ1-1; D not certain. Germline CDR1 reads MRHNA; CDR2 reads SNTAGT. The germline V and J ends were trimmed by 0 bases and 5 bases, with 25 bases remaining between them. The CDR3 runs to 19 residues. CDR3 loop: CASSDSGVVFNLAETEAFF. Written as DNA, the CDR3 is TGTGCCAGCAGTGACTCGGGTGTTGTATTCAACTTGGCGGAGACTGAAGCTTTCTTT.

This clone was found once. The J gene is TRBJ2-7, the V gene TRBV21-1; the table's D call TRBD1 went unverified against the DNA. TRBV21-1 is a documented pseudogene. The CDR3 consists of 14 residues. The CDR3 DNA reads TGTGCCAGCAGCAGGCGACAGTACTCCTACGAGCAGTACTTC. Encoded protein: CASSRRQYSYEQYF.

The chain employs TRBV10-3 and TRBJ1-5; weak D call: TRBD1 (5 bases). Germline lookup yields CDR1 ENHRY and CDR2 SYGVKD. V shed 0 bases and J shed 9 bases, with 12 bases lying between them. The CDR3 has 14 amino acids. In DNA form, the CDR3 reads TGTGCCATCAGTGAGTCTCAGGGTAATGGGCCCCAGCATTTT. It encodes CAISESQGNGPQHF.

V is TRBV27 and J is TRBJ2-1; 11 bases line up with TRBD2. The CDR3 has 15 residues. J was trimmed by 7 bases and V by 3 bases; bases with no gene match: 5. Looked up from germline, CDR1 is MNHEY and CDR2 is SMNVEV (reference sequence). DNA of the CDR3: TGTGCCAGCAGTTTGGCGGCTAGCGGGGGGAATGAGCAGTTCTTC. Residues: CASSLAASGGNEQFF.

The chain carries TRBV19 and TRBJ1-4; D call uncertain. The V end lost 5 bases, the J end lost 4 bases, and 14 bases lay between the germline ends. The CDR3 sequence is 15 residues long. Germline V gene data show CDR1 as LNHDA and CDR2 as SQIVND (reference sequence). CDR3 nucleotide sequence: TGTGCCAGTAGTTCCCGTAGCCCGGGTAATGAAAAACTGTTTTTT. Amino acids: CASSSRSPGNEKLFF.

This sequence joins TRBV6-2 or TRBV6-3 and TRBJ1-2, with 9 bases matching TRBD1. Germline CDR1 MNHEY, CDR2 SVGEGT. Unmatched junction bases numbered 6, after V lost 5 bases and J lost 2 bases. This CDR3 has 15 residues. This CDR3 reads CASSAPGTGNYGYTF. CDR3 nucleotide sequence: TGTGCCAGCAGTGCCCCCGGGACAGGGAACTATGGCTACACCTTC.

The CDR3 region has the DNA TGTGCCAGCAGCCAGATTCCACTAGCGGGCCTTTCATATACGCAGTATTTT. It is translated as CASSQIPLAGLSYTQYF. This chain joins TRBV3-1 (or the pseudogene TRBV3-2) and TRBJ2-3; 9 bases fit TRBD2. Trimming took 3 bases from V and 7 from J; bases not matched to a gene: 14. There are 17 residues in the CDR3. Per germline, CDR1 LGHDT and CDR2 YNNKEL (reference sequence).

This rearrangement joins TRBV2 to TRBJ1-5; 9 bases align to TRBD1. CDR1 is SNHLY, CDR2 FYNNEI, per germline. V lost 5 bases to trimming and J lost 4 bases; unmatched junction nucleotides: 6. The CDR3 contains 15 residues. The CDR3 bases are TGTGCCAGCAGTTCGGGACAGGGCTATAATCAGCCCCAGCATTTT. Amino acids: CASSSGQGYNQPQHF.